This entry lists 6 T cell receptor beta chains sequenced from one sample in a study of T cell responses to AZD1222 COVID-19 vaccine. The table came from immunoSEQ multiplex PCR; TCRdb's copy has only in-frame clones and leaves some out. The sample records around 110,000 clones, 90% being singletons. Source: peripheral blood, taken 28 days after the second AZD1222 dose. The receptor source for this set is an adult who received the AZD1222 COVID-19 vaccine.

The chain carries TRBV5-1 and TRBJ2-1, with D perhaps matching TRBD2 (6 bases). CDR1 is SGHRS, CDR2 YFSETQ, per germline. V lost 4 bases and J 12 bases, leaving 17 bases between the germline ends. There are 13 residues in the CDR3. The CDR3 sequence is CASSLGGGEGQFF. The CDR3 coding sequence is TGCGCCAGCAGCCTGGGAGGTGGCGAGGGGCAGTTCTTC.

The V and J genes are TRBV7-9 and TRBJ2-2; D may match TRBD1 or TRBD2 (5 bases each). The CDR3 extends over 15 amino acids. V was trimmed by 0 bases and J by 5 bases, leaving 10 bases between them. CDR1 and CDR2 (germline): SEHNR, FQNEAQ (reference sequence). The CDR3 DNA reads TGTGCCAGCAGCTTAGCGGGGGACCCTACCGGGGAGCTGTTTTTT. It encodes CASSLAGDPTGELFF. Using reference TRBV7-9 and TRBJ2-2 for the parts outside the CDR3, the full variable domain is DTGVSQNPRHKITKRGQNVTFRCDPISEHNRLYWYRQTLGQGPEFLTYFQNEAQLEKSRLLSDRFSAERPKGSFSTLEIQRTEQGDSAMYLCASSLAGDPTGELFFGEGSRLTVL.

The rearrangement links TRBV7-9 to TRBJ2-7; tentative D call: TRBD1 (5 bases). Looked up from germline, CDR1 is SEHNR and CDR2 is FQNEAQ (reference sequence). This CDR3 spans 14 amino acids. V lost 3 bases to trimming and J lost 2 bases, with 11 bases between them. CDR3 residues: CASSFQGKPYEQYF. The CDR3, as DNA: TGTGCCAGCAGCTTTCAGGGTAAACCCTACGAGCAGTACTTC.

The CDR3 spells CASSLARGQRTRGEQFF. CDR3 in DNA: TGTGCCAGCAGCCTAGCACGGGGACAGCGGACACGGGGTGAGCAGTTCTTC. The V gene is TRBV5-8, the J gene TRBJ2-1, with TRBD1 identical over 7 bases. The CDR3 sequence is 17 residues long. Trimming removed 4 bases from V and 9 bases from J; junction bases left unmatched: 19. The germline V gene encodes CDR1 SGHTS and CDR2 YDEGEE.

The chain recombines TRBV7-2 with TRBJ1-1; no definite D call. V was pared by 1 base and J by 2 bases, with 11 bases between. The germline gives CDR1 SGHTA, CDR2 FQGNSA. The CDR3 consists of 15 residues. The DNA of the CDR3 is TGTGCCAGCAGCTTAGACTACGCCGCAAACACTGAAGCTTTCTTT. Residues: CASSLDYAANTEAFF.

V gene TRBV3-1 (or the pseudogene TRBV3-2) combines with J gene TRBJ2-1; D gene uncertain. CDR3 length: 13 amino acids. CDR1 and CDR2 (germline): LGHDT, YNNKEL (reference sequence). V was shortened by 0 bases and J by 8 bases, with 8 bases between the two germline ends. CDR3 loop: CASSQDRGYEQFF. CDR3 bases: TGTGCCAGCAGCCAAGATCGCGGATATGAGCAGTTCTTC.